A selection of T cell receptor beta chains follows, all from one sample in a study of blood T cell repertoires in COVID-19. Sequenced by immunoSEQ multiplex PCR; TCRdb stores in-frame clones only, minus some. Of 35,000 to 50,000 clones listed, roughly nine tenths are singletons. Sequencing was done on a sample of peripheral blood. The receptors stem from a man between 50 and 59 years old with active COVID-19. Each CDR3 is given with its conserved first and last residue. The D gene is left open where the match is weak. Where a row states a size, it is once, few, many or the class of an expanded clone; other rows omit it.

V gene	J gene	clone size	D gene	CDR3 DNA	CDR3 protein
TRBV6-6	TRBJ2-7	-	TRBD2	TGTGCCAGCAGCCTGGGACTAGCGGGAGTAGTGAGCGAGCAGTACTTC	CASSLGLAGVVSEQYF
TRBV9	TRBJ1-1	-	-	TGTGCCAGCTCGAGAGCTATGAACACTGAAGCTTTCTTT	CASSRAMNTEAFF
TRBV19	TRBJ1-5	few	-	TGTGCCAGTAGTGAAGGGCCAGGGGTTCAGCCCCAGCATTTT	CASSEGPGVQPQHF
TRBV29-1	TRBJ1-1	-	TRBD1	TGCAGCGTTGGGACAGGTCAAATGATGGCTTTCTTT	CSVGTGQMMAFF
TRBV5-4	TRBJ2-1	-	TRBD2	TGTGCCAGCAGCTTGGCTAGCGGGAGGGCGGGTGAGCAGTTCTTC	CASSLASGRAGEQFF
TRBV7-2	TRBJ1-3	once	-	TGTGCCAGCAGCTTAGTCGGGAGGGGGGGAGCTGGAAACACCATATATTTT	CASSLVGRGGAGNTIYF
TRBV11-2	TRBJ2-7	once	-	TGTGCCAGCAGTCCAATCACAAATTCCTCCTACGAGCAGTACTTC	CASSPITNSSYEQYF
TRBV10-3	TRBJ2-1	-	TRBD1	TGTGCCATCAGTGGAGAGGGGACAGGCAGGCCCCATGAGCAGTTCTTC	CAISGEGTGRPHEQFF
TRBV6-2/TRBV6-3	TRBJ2-1	-	TRBD1	TGTGCCAGCAGTTCCGAACTGACAGGGGCGGTCAATGAGCAGTTCTTC	CASSSELTGAVNEQFF
TRBV6-5	TRBJ2-7	-	TRBD2	TGTGCCAGCACTAGGGGCGGGAGGGTCGGCGAGCAGTACTTC	CASTRGGRVGEQYF
TRBV30	TRBJ2-1	few	-	TGTGCCTGGAGTGGACTATTGTACAATGAGCAGTTCTTC	CAWSGLLYNEQFF
TRBV5-5	TRBJ2-7	-	TRBD2	TGTGCCAGCAGAAGACCGGGAGCGGGATCCAACTACGAGCAGTACTTC	CASRRPGAGSNYEQYF
TRBV7-9	TRBJ2-1	-	-	TGTGCCAGCCCTCCCGGGGGACTTTTTAATGAGCAGTTCTTC	CASPPGGLFNEQFF
TRBV5-1	TRBJ2-1	few	-	TGCGCCAGCAGCTTGGGACTACCTTACAATGAGCAGTTCTTC	CASSLGLPYNEQFF
TRBV10-3	TRBJ2-2	-	TRBD1	TGTGCCATCAGGGGGGGGACAGGGATCACCGGGGAGCTGTTTTTT	CAIRGGTGITGELFF
TRBV7-9	TRBJ1-1	-	-	TGTGCCAGCATGAGGGATCGCACTGAAGCTTTCTTT	CASMRDRTEAFF
TRBV4-1	TRBJ2-1	-	TRBD2	TGCGCCAGCAGCCAATCTAGCGGGAGCCAATCCTACAATGAGCAGTTCTTC	CASSQSSGSQSYNEQFF
TRBV15	TRBJ2-2	-	TRBD1	TGTGCCACCAGCAGAGGTCAGGGGGCTCTCACCGGGGAGCTGTTTTTT	CATSRGQGALTGELFF
TRBV2	TRBJ1-5	-	-	TGTGCCAGCAGTGAAGCGCTTCAGGCAGGGGATCAGCCCCAGCATTTT	CASSEALQAGDQPQHF
TRBV7-8	TRBJ2-2	-	TRBD2	TGTGCCAGCAGCAAAAGGACTAGCGGGAACACCGGGGAGCTGTTTTTT	CASSKRTSGNTGELFF
TRBV11-3	TRBJ2-1	-	-	TGTGCCAGCAGCTTAGGAGGGGACATTGAGCAGTTCTTC	CASSLGGDIEQFF
TRBV6-5	TRBJ1-1	few	-	TGTGCCAGCAGTTACGGGCTCGGAGGGAACACTGAAGCTTTCTTT	CASSYGLGGNTEAFF
TRBV5-1	TRBJ1-1	-	-	TGCGCCAGCAGCTTGGGGGGGCCAGCCAGTGAAGCTTTCTTT	CASSLGGPASEAFF